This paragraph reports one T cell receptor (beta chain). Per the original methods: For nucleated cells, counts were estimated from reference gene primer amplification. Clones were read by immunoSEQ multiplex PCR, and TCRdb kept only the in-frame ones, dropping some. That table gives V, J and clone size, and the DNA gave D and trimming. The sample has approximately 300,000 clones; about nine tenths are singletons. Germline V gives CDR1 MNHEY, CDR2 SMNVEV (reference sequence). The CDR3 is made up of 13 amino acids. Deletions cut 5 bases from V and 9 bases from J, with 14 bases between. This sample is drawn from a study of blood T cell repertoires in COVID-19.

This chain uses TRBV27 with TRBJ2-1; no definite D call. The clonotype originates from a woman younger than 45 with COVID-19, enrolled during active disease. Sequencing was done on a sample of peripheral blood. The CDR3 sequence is CASSPRASVEQFF. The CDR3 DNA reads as TGTGCCAGCAGTCCGCGAGCTTCCGTTGAGCAGTTCTTC.